This is a list of T cell receptor beta chains from one sample in a study of cytomegalovirus exposure and HLA in healthy donors. TCRdb's table, derived via immunoSEQ multiplex PCR, lists solely in-frame clones and lacks some. The profile shows under 200,000 clones, over 80% of them singletons. The source material was PBMCs. The receptors stem from a woman between 50 and 59 years old in good health and CMV-seropositive. The CDR3 runs from the conserved cysteine through the conserved F or W. The order of the fields is D gene, clone size, J gene, V gene, CDR3 DNA, CDR3 protein. D genes are given only for firm matches. Some rows mark clone size as missing; the rest say once, few, many or name a class of expanded clone.

>TRBD1|.|TRBJ1-1|TRBV6-5
TGTGCCAGCAGTTACCAGGGACAGGGGGACACTGAAGCTTTCTTT
CASSYQGQGDTEAFF
>.|.|TRBJ2-2|TRBV5-1
TGCGCCAGCAGCCCCATCAACACCGGGGAGCTGTTTTTT
CASSPINTGELFF
>TRBD1|few|TRBJ2-7|TRBV28
TGTGCCAGCTCCTTGTCGACAGGGTTCTCCTACGAGCAGTACTTC
CASSLSTGFSYEQYF
>.|.|TRBJ1-1|TRBV10-3
TGTGCCATCAGCACACAGTTCACAGGGCCGAACACTGAAGCTTTCTTT
CAISTQFTGPNTEAFF
>.|once|TRBJ2-1|TRBV19
TGTGCCCTACTACCCCCACATTGTCTTTTCTACAATGAGCAGTTCTTC
CALLPPHCLFYNEQFF
>TRBD1|.|TRBJ2-7|TRBV6-5
TGTGCCAGCAGTCGGACAGGGAACGAGCAGTACTTC
CASSRTGNEQYF
>TRBD1|.|TRBJ2-5|TRBV5-4
TGTGCCAGCAGCCCAGGGACAGCTCAAGGGGAGACCCAGTACTTC
CASSPGTAQGETQYF
>.|.|TRBJ2-7|TRBV6-6
TGTGCCAGCAAGAGGGCGATGGATTCCTACGAGCAGTACTTC
CASKRAMDSYEQYF
>TRBD2|few|TRBJ2-5|TRBV7-9
TGTGCCAGCAGTCCTACGGGGGGGTTCCAAGAGACCCAGTACTTC
CASSPTGGFQETQYF
>TRBD1|.|TRBJ2-7|TRBV19
TGTGCCAGTAGTAGGGACAGGGAGACCTACGAGCAGTACTTC
CASSRDRETYEQYF
>.|.|TRBJ2-2|TRBV5-6
TGTGCCAGCAGCTTGGTTGGCCGGGTCACCGGGGAGCTGTTTTTT
CASSLVGRVTGELFF
>.|.|TRBJ2-3|TRBV15
TGTGCCACCAGCAGAGGTGAGCTGACAGATACGCAGTATTTT
CATSRGELTDTQYF
>.|.|TRBJ2-7|TRBV6-1
TGTGCCAGCAGTGAATTCAAGTTTCGGGAAGGCAGTCTAAACTACGAGCAGTACTTC
CASSEFKFREGSLNYEQYF
>.|.|TRBJ2-1|TRBV4-1
TGCGCCAGCAGCCAAGTTTCTGTCTTAGGGGGTGAGCAGTTCTTC
CASSQVSVLGGEQFF
>.|.|TRBJ2-6|TRBV19
TGTGCCAGTAGTATAGTTGCGGTCGTGGGGGCCAACGTCCTGACTTTC
CASSIVAVVGANVLTF
>.|.|TRBJ2-5|TRBV10-3
TGTGCCATCAGTTCAGGACAAGAGACCCAGTACTTC
CAISSGQETQYF
>TRBD1|.|TRBJ2-7|TRBV6-5
TGTGCCAGCAGAGGGGGCCGGTGGGACGAGCAGTACTTC
CASRGGRWDEQYF
>.|.|TRBJ2-2|TRBV5-1
TGCGCCAGCAGCTTGGAGCGTCCTACCGGGGAGCTGTTTTTT
CASSLERPTGELFF
>TRBD1|.|TRBJ2-7|TRBV29-1
TGCAGCGTTGAAGTTTGGGGGACAGGGACCTACGAGCAGTACTTC
CSVEVWGTGTYEQYF
>TRBD1|.|TRBJ2-7|TRBV4-3
TGCGCCAGCAGCCAAGATGGGACAGCCGGCTACGAGCAGTACTTC
CASSQDGTAGYEQYF
>.|.|TRBJ1-4|TRBV18
TGTGCCAGCTCAGCAGCGGGGGGAACTAATGAAAAACTGTTTTTT
CASSAAGGTNEKLFF
>.|.|TRBJ1-5|TRBV11-2
TGTGCCAGCAGCTTAGTTGGCAGGCGCCAGCCCCAGCATTTT
CASSLVGRRQPQHF
>TRBD1|.|TRBJ1-2|TRBV18
TGTGCCAGCTCACCGGACAGGGCCTATGGCTACACCTTC
CASSPDRAYGYTF
>TRBD1|.|TRBJ2-6|TRBV19
TGTGCCAGTCTCGCACAGGGGTACGGTGGGGCCAACGTCCTGACTTTC
CASLAQGYGGANVLTF
>TRBD1|.|TRBJ2-7|TRBV5-6
TGTGCCAGCACCTCCCTCCGGGACAGATTCCACGAGCAGTACTTC
CASTSLRDRFHEQYF
>TRBD2|.|TRBJ2-3|TRBV7-6
TGTGCCAGCAGCTTAAGCGGGGGGGCCGGCTCGGCAGATACGCAGTATTTT
CASSLSGGAGSADTQYF
>.|.|TRBJ1-2|TRBV30
TGTGCCTGGAGTGTGGGGGCTCCGGGCTACACCTTC
CAWSVGAPGYTF
>TRBD1|.|TRBJ2-7|TRBV18
TGTGCCAGCCGGCAGGGGACAGATTCGGGCGAGCAGTACTTC
CASRQGTDSGEQYF
>.|.|TRBJ2-5|TRBV11-2
TGTGCCAGCAGCTTAGGACGGCGGTACCAAGAGACCCAGTACTTC
CASSLGRRYQETQYF
>.|.|TRBJ2-1|TRBV19
TGTGCCAGTAGTTCCAACTCCCCCTACTACAATGAGCAGTTCTTC
CASSSNSPYYNEQFF
>.|.|TRBJ2-2|TRBV19
TGTGCCAGTACAGGCAGGGCATCTTACGGGGAGCTGTTTTTT
CASTGRASYGELFF
>.|.|TRBJ2-2|TRBV12-5
TGTGCTAGTGGGTGGGGCCCCGGGGAGCTGTTTTTT
CASGWGPGELFF
>TRBD1|.|TRBJ1-2|TRBV29-1
TGCAGCGTGTCCCGCAGGGGGTTCATTAACTATGGCTACACCTTC
CSVSRRGFINYGYTF
>TRBD2|.|TRBJ2-5|TRBV30
TGTGCCTGGAGCCAGACTAGCGGGCTGTACTTC
CAWSQTSGLYF
>.|.|TRBJ1-1|TRBV19
TGTGCCAGTAGTACCCCCGGTGGCGGGGCGGGTACTGAAGCTTTCTTT
CASSTPGGGAGTEAFF
>.|.|TRBJ1-4|TRBV30
TGTGCCTGGAAATTCCCAGGGAGGCGTGAAAAACTGTTTTTT
CAWKFPGRREKLFF
>TRBD2|.|TRBJ2-1|TRBV5-6
TGTGCCAGCAGCCGAAGACTAGCAGTCTACAATGAGCAGTTCTTC
CASSRRLAVYNEQFF
>TRBD1|.|TRBJ2-7|TRBV27
TGTGCCAGCAGTCACCCGACAGGGAAAAATTCTTACGAGCAGTACTTC
CASSHPTGKNSYEQYF
>TRBD1|.|TRBJ2-7|TRBV7-9
TGTGCCAGCAGCTTAGCGCCGGGACAGATGAACGAGCAGTACTTC
CASSLAPGQMNEQYF
>TRBD1|.|TRBJ1-2|TRBV10-3
TGTGCCATCAGTGAGTTAGGACAGGGGATTCTTGGCTACACCTTC
CAISELGQGILGYTF
>.|.|TRBJ1-3|TRBV6-5
TGTGCCAGCAGTTACAGGACAGATTTAGACACCATATATTTT
CASSYRTDLDTIYF
>.|.|TRBJ1-1|TRBV29-1
TGCAGCGTTGAAAGGCGGCAGGGTAGTGAAGCTTTCTTT
CSVERRQGSEAFF
>.|once|TRBJ2-7|TRBV5-4
TGTGCCAGCAGCTTGGGGCGGGGACCCTACGAGCAGTACTTC
CASSLGRGPYEQYF
>.|.|TRBJ1-2|TRBV7-2
TGTGCCAGCAGCCCCCGTGCGGGGTCCGGCTATGGCTACACCTTC
CASSPRAGSGYGYTF
>.|once|TRBJ1-5|TRBV10-3
TGTGCCAGCCAAGTTCAGGAGGATCAGCCCCAGCATTTT
CASQVQEDQPQHF
>.|.|TRBJ2-5|TRBV5-8
TGTGCCAGCAGCCCCCCTAGGGGGGGCCGAGAGACCCAGTACTTC
CASSPPRGGRETQYF
>.|.|TRBJ2-1|TRBV7-3
TGTGCCAGCAGCTTAACTGCGGCCTCCACCTACAATGAGCAGTTCTTC
CASSLTAASTYNEQFF
>TRBD1|.|TRBJ2-3|TRBV2
TGTGCCAGCAGGGGACAGGGCGGTACGCAGTATTTT
CASRGQGGTQYF
>.|.|TRBJ2-4|TRBV9
TGTGCCAGCAGCGCCGGAGATTGGAACATTCAGTACTTC
CASSAGDWNIQYF
>.|once|TRBJ1-3|TRBV9
TGTGCCAGCAGCGTAAGAGATAACTCTGGAAACACCATATATTTT
CASSVRDNSGNTIYF
>.|.|TRBJ1-5|TRBV6-1
TGTGCCAGCAGCATTGGGGGGGTTCAGCCCCAGCATTTT
CASSIGGVQPQHF